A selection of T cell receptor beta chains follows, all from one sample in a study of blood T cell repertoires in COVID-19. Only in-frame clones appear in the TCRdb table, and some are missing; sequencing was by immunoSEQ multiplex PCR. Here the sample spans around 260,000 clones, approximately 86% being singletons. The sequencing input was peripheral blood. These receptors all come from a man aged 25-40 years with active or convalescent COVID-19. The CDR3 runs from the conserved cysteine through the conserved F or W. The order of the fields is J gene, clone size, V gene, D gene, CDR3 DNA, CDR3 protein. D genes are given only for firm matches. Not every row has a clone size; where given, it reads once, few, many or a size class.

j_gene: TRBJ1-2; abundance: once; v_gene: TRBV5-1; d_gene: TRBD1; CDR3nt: TGCGCCAGCAGCTTTTTGCCAGGGGGTAGTGGCTACACCTTC; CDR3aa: CASSFLPGGSGYTF
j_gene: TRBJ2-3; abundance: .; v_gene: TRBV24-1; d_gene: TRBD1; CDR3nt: TGTGCCACCAGTGACACTCGAGAGACAGGGGTACCAGATACGCAGTATTTT; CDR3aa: CATSDTRETGVPDTQYF
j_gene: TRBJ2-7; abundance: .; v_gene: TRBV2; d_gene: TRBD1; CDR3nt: TGTGCCAGCACTTTGGGGACAGCGAGCTCCTACGAGCAGTACTTC; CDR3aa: CASTLGTASSYEQYF
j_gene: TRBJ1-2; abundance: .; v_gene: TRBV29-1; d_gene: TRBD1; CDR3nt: TGCAGCGTCGTAATGGAGACAGGGCCCAACTATGGCTACACCTTC; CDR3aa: CSVVMETGPNYGYTF
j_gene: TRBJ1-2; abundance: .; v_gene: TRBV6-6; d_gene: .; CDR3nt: TGTGCCAGCAGCCCCGGTTTGGCTAACTATGGCTACACCTTC; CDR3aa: CASSPGLANYGYTF
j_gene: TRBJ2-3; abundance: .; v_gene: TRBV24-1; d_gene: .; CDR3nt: TGTGCCCCGTCTTCGGGGAGCACAGATACGCAGTATTTT; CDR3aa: CAPSSGSTDTQYF
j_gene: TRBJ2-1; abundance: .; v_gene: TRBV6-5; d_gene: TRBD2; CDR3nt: TGTGCCAGCAGAGAGCGGGGGAGCTCCTACAATGAGCAGTTCTTC; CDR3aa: CASRERGSSYNEQFF
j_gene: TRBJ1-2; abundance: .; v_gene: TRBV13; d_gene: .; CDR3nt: TGTGCCAGCAGCTCTGACTCGGCGGAGGTCTATGGCTACACCTTC; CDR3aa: CASSSDSAEVYGYTF
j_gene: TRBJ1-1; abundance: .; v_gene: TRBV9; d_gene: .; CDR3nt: TGTGCCAGCAGCGTAACAGTGAACACTGAAGCTTTCTTT; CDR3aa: CASSVTVNTEAFF
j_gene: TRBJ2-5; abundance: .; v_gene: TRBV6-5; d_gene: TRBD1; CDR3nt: TGTGCCAGCAGTTACCGGGACAGACAAGAGACCCAGTACTTC; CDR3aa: CASSYRDRQETQYF
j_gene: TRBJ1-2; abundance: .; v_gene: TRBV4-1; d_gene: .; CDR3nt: TGCGCCAGCAGCCAAGATCCCTATGGAGACTATGGCTACACCTTC; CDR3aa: CASSQDPYGDYGYTF
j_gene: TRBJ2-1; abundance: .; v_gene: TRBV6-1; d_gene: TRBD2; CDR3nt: TGTGCCAGCAGTGAATCAAGCGGGGGGATTTACAATGAGCAGTTCTTC; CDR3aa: CASSESSGGIYNEQFF
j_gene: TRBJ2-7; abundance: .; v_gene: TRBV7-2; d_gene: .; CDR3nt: TGTGCCAGCAGCTTTGGCCAGGGAAACTACGAGCAGTACTTC; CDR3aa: CASSFGQGNYEQYF
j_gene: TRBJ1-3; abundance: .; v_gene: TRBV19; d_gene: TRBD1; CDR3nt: TGTGCCAGTAGGATGACCCGGGACAGGGGTTCTGGAAACACCATATATTTT; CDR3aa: CASRMTRDRGSGNTIYF
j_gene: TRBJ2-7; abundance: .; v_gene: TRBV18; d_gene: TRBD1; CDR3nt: TGTGCCAGCTCACGGGGGACTGGACAGGGGGCCTACGAGCAGTACTTC; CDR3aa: CASSRGTGQGAYEQYF
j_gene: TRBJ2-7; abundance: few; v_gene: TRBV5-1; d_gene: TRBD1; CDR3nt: TGCGCCAGCAGCTGGGACAGGGGGGCATTCTCCTACGAGCAGTACTTC; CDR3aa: CASSWDRGAFSYEQYF
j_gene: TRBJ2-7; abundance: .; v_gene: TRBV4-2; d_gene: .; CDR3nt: TGTGCCAGCAGCCCATCCCTCGGCGAGCAGTACTTC; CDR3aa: CASSPSLGEQYF
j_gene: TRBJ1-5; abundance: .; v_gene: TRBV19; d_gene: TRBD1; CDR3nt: TGTGCCAGTAGCCCCGAGGGGACAGGGATTCAGCCCCAGCATTTT; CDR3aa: CASSPEGTGIQPQHF
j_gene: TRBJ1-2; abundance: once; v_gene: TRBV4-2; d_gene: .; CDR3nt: TGTGCCAGCAGCCCAAGTGGACAGACTAACTATGGCTACACCTTC; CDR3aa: CASSPSGQTNYGYTF
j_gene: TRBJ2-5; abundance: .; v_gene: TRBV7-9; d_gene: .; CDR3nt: TGTGCCAGCAGCTTCTCACAGGGCCGAGGGACCCAGTACTTC; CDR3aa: CASSFSQGRGTQYF
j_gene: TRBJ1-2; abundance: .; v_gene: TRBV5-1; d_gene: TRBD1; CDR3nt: TGCGCCAGCAGCTCGGTGACAGGGGACTATGGCTACACCTTC; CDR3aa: CASSSVTGDYGYTF
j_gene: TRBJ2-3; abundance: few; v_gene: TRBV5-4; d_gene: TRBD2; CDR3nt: TGTGCCAGCAGCTTACCTAGCGGGGGGGTAACAGATACGCAGTATTTT; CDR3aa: CASSLPSGGVTDTQYF
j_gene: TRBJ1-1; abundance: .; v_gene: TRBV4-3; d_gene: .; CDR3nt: TGCGCCAGCAGCCACCACCGGTCGGGTGTGAACACTGAAGCTTTCTTT; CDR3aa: CASSHHRSGVNTEAFF
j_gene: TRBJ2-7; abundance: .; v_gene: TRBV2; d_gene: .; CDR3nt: TGTGCCAGCAGTGATGTCGGGGACACCTACGAGCAGTACTTC; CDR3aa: CASSDVGDTYEQYF
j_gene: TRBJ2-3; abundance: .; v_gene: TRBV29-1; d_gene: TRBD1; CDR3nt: TGCAGCTCCACAGGGGTGGGTGAGACAGATACGCAGTATTTT; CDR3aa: CSSTGVGETDTQYF
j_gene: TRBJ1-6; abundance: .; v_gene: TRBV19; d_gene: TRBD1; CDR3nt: TGTGCCAGTAGAAGAGGACAGGGCGATTCACCCCTCCACTTT; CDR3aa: CASRRGQGDSPLHF
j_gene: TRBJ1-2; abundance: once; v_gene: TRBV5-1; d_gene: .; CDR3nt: TGCGCCAGCAGCTTGGACCGGGATTCTAACTATGGCTACACCTTC; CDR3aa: CASSLDRDSNYGYTF
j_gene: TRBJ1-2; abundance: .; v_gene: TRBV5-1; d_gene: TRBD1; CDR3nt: TGCGCCAGCAGCGAGACAGGGGCCGGCTACACCTTC; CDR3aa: CASSETGAGYTF
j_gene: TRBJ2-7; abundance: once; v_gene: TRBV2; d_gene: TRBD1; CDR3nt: TGTGCCACCCGGGACAGGGGAGCCTACGAGCAGTACTTC; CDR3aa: CATRDRGAYEQYF
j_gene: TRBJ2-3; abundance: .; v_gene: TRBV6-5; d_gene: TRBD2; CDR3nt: TGTGCCAGCAGACGGAGCGGGGGAGGCACAGATACGCAGTATTTT; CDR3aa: CASRRSGGGTDTQYF
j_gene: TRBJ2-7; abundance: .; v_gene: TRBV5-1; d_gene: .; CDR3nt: TGCGCCAGCAGCTTGGACTTGTGGGCAGGGGAATTCTCCTACGAGCAGTACTTC; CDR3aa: CASSLDLWAGEFSYEQYF
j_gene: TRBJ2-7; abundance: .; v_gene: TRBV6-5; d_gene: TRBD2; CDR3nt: TGTGCCAGCAGGCTAGCGGGGGGATCCTACGAGCAGTACTTC; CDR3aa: CASRLAGGSYEQYF
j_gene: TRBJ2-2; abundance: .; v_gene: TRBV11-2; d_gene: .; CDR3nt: TGTGCCAGCAGCCCTAGGGGGACATCGGACGGGGAGCTGTTTTTT; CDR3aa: CASSPRGTSDGELFF
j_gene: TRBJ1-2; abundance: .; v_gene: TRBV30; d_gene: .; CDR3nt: TGTGCCTGGAGGGACGAGGCGGGGTATGGCTACACCTTC; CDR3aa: CAWRDEAGYGYTF
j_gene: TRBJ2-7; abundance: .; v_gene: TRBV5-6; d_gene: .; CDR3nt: TGTGCCAGCAGCTTGGCGGACGAGCAGTACTTC; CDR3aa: CASSLADEQYF
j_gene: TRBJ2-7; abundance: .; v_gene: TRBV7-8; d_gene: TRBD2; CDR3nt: TGTGCCAGCAGTTCCCAACTAGCGGGGGTCGGCGACGAGCAGTACTTC; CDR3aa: CASSSQLAGVGDEQYF
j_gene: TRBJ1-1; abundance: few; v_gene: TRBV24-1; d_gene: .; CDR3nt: TGTGCCACCATGGGGAGGTGGGCCATGAACACTGAAGCTTTCTTT; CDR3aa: CATMGRWAMNTEAFF
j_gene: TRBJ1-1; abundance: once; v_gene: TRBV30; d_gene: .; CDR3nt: TGTGCCTGCTCCCCGCCGGGCACTGAAGCTTTCTTT; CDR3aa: CACSPPGTEAFF
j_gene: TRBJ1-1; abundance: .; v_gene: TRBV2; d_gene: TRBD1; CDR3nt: TGTGCCACCACGGACAGGGTGAACACTGAAGCTTTCTTT; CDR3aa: CATTDRVNTEAFF
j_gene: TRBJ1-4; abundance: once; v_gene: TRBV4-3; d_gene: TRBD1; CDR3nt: TGCGCCAGCAGCCAAGGGAACAGGGGGCGTTTGGAAAAACTGTTTTTT; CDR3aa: CASSQGNRGRLEKLFF
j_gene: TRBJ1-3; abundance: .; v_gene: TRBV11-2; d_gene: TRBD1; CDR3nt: TGTGCCAGCAGCTATAGACAGGGCTCTGGAAACACCATATATTTT; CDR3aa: CASSYRQGSGNTIYF
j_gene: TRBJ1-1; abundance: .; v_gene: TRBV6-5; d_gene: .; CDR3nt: TGTGCCAGCAGTCTTCGAGGCGGAGGCACTGAAGCTTTCTTT; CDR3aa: CASSLRGGGTEAFF
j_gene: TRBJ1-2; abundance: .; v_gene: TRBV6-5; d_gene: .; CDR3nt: TGTGCCAGCAGCGCCCAGAGGGTTGAGGGCTACACCTTC; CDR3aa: CASSAQRVEGYTF
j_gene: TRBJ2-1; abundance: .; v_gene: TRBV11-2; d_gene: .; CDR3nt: TGTGCCAGCAGCTTCGGGAGAGCCTCCTACAATGAGCAGTTCTTC; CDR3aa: CASSFGRASYNEQFF
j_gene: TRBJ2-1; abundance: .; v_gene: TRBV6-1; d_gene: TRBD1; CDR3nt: TGTGCCAGCAGTGATCAGGGGGCGGTTCTCAATGAGCAGTTCTTC; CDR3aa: CASSDQGAVLNEQFF
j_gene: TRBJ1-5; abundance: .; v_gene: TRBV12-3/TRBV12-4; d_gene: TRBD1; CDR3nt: TGTGCCAGCAGCGGACAGGCTAATCAGCCCCAGCATTTT; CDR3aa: CASSGQANQPQHF